One sample yielded the 10 T cell receptor beta chains listed below, sequenced in a study of T cell responses to AZD1222 COVID-19 vaccine. Sequencing was performed with immunoSEQ multiplex PCR; in TCRdb, only in-frame clones are kept and a portion is missing. The data show roughly 150,000 clones, about nine tenths seen once. The sequencing used peripheral blood, collected on day 0 of AZD1222 vaccination. The receptors here all came from an adult in good health.

The chain recombines TRBV15 with TRBJ1-4; D not certain. The CDR3 is 14 amino acids. Per germline, CDR1 LNHNV and CDR2 YYDKDF (reference sequence). V was shortened by 4 bases and J by 5 bases, with 11 bases between the two germline ends. Here the CDR3 DNA reads TGTGCCACCAGCATGAACATGGGGAATGAAAAACTGTTTTTT. Its protein product is CATSMNMGNEKLFF.

In its sample, this clone was seen once. V usage is TRBV7-9 and J usage is TRBJ2-1, with 7 bases matching TRBD1. This CDR3 is 14 amino acids long. V dropped 2 bases and J dropped 9; count of bases not matched to a gene: 7. Germline V CDR1 and CDR2: SEHNR, FQNEAQ (reference sequence). The CDR3 is CASSLKRGRGEQFF. The DNA for the CDR3 is TGTGCCAGCAGCTTAAAAAGGGGGCGAGGTGAGCAGTTCTTC.

In nucleotides, the CDR3 is TGTGCCAGCAGTTACTCTGCAGGGGGCGCGGGCTATGGCTACACCTTC. Protein: CASSYSAGGAGYGYTF. The rearrangement uses TRBV6-5 and TRBJ1-2, with 8 bases lining up with TRBD1. The CDR3 is 16 amino acids. After removal of 0 bases from V and 4 bases from J, the junction contained 7 bases not matched to a gene. CDR1 MNHEY and CDR2 SVGAGI come from the germline V gene.

The chain uses TRBV28 and TRBJ1-5; D ambiguous. The CDR3 has 15 amino acids. V was trimmed by 7 bases and J by 3 bases, leaving 16 bases between them. Germline CDR1 is MDHEN and CDR2 is SYDVKM. CDR3 in amino acids: CASITGWRNNQPQHF. In DNA form, the CDR3 reads TGTGCCAGCATAACGGGGTGGAGAAACAATCAGCCCCAGCATTTT.

The chain joins TRBV7-2 to TRBJ2-1; D is undetermined. This CDR3 spans 15 amino acids. The V gene's germline CDR1 is SGHTA and CDR2 FQGNSA. V shed 1 base and J shed 2 bases, with 9 bases lying between them. The CDR3 sequence: CASSLGAETYNEQFF. CDR3 coding DNA: TGTGCCAGCAGCTTAGGGGCGGAAACCTACAATGAGCAGTTCTTC.

V gene TRBV19 combines with J gene TRBJ2-2; D uncertain. Germline loops: CDR1 LNHDA, CDR2 SQIVND (reference sequence). Trimming left V 9 bases short and J 4 bases short, with 6 bases between. The CDR3 length is 11 residues. The DNA for the CDR3 is TGTGCCAGCGTCAGCACCGGGGAGCTGTTTTTT. Translated, it gives CASVSTGELFF.

The gene calls are TRBV7-8 and TRBJ2-1, with D unclear. V lost 6 bases to trimming and J lost 8 bases, with 8 bases between them. This CDR3 has 11 amino acids. Per the germline V gene, CDR1 is SGHVS and CDR2 is FQNEAQ. CDR3 nucleotide sequence: TGTGCCAGCAGGCGAACACATGAGCAGTTCTTC. It encodes CASRRTHEQFF.

This rearrangement joins TRBV11-3 to TRBJ2-2, with D perhaps TRBD1 or TRBD2 (5 bases each). Trimming took 5 bases from V and 0 from J, leaving 16 bases between them. The CDR3 extends over 17 amino acids. CDR1 and CDR2 (germline): SGHNT, YENEEA. The CDR3 bases are TGTGCCAGCAGCCCCGGCCCGGGGCCCACGAACACCGGGGAGCTGTTTTTT. It translates to CASSPGPGPTNTGELFF. Complete variable domain (other parts from reference TRBV11-3 and TRBJ2-2): EAGVVQSPRYKIIEKKQPVAFWCNPISGHNTLYWYLQNLGQGPELLIRYENEEAVDDSQLPKDRFSAERLKGVDSTLKIQPAELGDSAVYLCASSPGPGPTNTGELFFGEGSRLTVL.

The V call is TRBV30, the J call TRBJ1-6; no reliable D call. Germline lookup yields CDR1 GTSNPN and CDR2 SVGIG (reference sequence). The CDR3 length is 15 residues. Trimming stripped 2 bases from V and 3 bases from J, with 11 bases between. The CDR3 region has the DNA TGTGCCTGGAGTACAGAGATCGTCTATAATTCACCCCTCCACTTT. It yields the protein CAWSTEIVYNSPLHF.

The chain links TRBV29-1 to TRBJ2-1, with D possibly matching TRBD2 (5 bases). CDR3 length: 15 residues. CDR1 is SQVTM, CDR2 ANQGSEA, per germline. V gave up 7 bases and J gave up 2 bases, with 18 bases separating them. CDR3 residues: CSAPMGARTYNEQFF. The CDR3 region has the DNA TGCAGCGCCCCCATGGGAGCGCGTACCTACAATGAGCAGTTCTTC.